A single TCR beta chain is shown here with its context. This record comes from a study of blood T cell repertoires in COVID-19. Across the whole study: The study counted Cohort 3 donors as recovered given two negative PCRs, clearance, or symptom resolution.

The repertoire was sequenced with immunoSEQ multiplex PCR; TCRdb's copy has only in-frame clones and lacks some. The repertoire includes 150,000 to 200,000 clones, around 86% of them detected once, and 20% to 25% sits in the top ten. The CDR3 spans 12 residues. Deletions cut 6 bases from V and 2 bases from J, with 4 bases between. Germline V gene sequence: CDR1 LNHDA, CDR2 SQIVND (reference sequence). Cohort placement rested on clinical history that participants reported themselves. The sequence derives from a middle-aged woman in a cohort exposed to, infected with or recovered from COVID-19 (not recorded which). The chain couples TRBV19 to TRBJ1-4; D call uncertain. Specimen: PBMCs or T cells enriched from blood (not recorded which). The CDR3, as DNA: TGTGCCAGTAGGAGGACTAATGAAAAACTGTTTTTT. Residues: CASRRTNEKLFF.